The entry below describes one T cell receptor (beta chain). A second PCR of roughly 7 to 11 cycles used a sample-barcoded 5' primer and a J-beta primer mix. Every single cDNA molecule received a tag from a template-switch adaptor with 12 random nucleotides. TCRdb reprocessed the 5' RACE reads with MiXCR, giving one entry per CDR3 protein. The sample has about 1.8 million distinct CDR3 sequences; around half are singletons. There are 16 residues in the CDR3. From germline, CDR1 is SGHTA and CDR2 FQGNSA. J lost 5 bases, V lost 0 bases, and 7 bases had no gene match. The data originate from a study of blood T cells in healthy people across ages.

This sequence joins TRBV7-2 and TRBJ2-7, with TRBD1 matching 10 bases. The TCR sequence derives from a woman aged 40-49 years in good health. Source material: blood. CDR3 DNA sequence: TGTGCCAGCAGCTTAGCGCTAGGGACAGGGGCCCACGAGCAGTACTTC. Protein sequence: CASSLALGTGAHEQYF.